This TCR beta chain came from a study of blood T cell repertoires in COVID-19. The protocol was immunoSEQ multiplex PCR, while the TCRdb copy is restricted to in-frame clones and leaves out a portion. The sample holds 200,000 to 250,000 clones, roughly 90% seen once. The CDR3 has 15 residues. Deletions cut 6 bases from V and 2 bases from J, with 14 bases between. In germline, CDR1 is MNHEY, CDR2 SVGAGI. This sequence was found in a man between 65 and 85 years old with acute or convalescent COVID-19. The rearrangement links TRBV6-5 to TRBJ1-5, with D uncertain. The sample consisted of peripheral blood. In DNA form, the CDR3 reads TGTGCCAGCAGGGTAGGCGGGCAGGGCAATCAGCCCCAGCATTTT. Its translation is CASRVGGQGNQPQHF.